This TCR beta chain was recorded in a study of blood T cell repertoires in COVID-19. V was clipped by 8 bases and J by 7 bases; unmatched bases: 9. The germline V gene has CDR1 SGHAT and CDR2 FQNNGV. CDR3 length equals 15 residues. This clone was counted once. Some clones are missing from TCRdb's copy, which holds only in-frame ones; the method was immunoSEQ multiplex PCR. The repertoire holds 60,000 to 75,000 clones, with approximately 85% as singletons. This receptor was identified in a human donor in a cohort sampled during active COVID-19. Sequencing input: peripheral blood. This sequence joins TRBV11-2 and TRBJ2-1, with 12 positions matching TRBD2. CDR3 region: CASRLGLAGLNEQFF. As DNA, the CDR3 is TGTGCCAGCCGACTCGGACTAGCGGGATTGAATGAGCAGTTCTTC.